Listed below are T cell receptor beta chains from one sample, sequenced in a study of blood T cell repertoires in COVID-19. The method was immunoSEQ multiplex PCR; TCRdb's version includes in-frame clones alone and lacks a portion of them. The table includes roughly 97,000 clones, 75% to 95% detected once. Sequenced: peripheral blood. The receptors were sampled from a man aged 55 to 70 with acute or convalescent COVID-19. CDR3s include the opening cysteine and the closing phenylalanine or tryptophan. Fields, in order: J gene, V gene, D gene, CDR3 protein. The D gene is left open where the match is weak.

>TRBJ1-2|TRBV29-1|TRBD1
CSVEVEGAWGYTF
>TRBJ1-3|TRBV25-1|.
CASSEQGTGNTIYF
>TRBJ1-1|TRBV7-9|.
CASSLPLGGNTEAFF
>TRBJ1-1|TRBV11-2|TRBD1
CASSLVQGVTEAFF
>TRBJ2-7|TRBV18|.
CASSRTEVAYEQYF
>TRBJ1-2|TRBV7-9|.
CASSPHGGAGSGGYTF
>TRBJ1-4|TRBV6-1|.
CASSESASRDARGGRLFF
>TRBJ1-3|TRBV5-1|.
CASSLLEGNSGNTIYF
>TRBJ1-1|TRBV5-1|.
CASSLDPTRDTEAFF
>TRBJ1-1|TRBV10-2|TRBD1
CASRGTGRIDEAFF
>TRBJ2-3|TRBV6-5|.
CASTPTARDTQYF
>TRBJ1-1|TRBV6-5|.
CASSSPGSAEAFF
>TRBJ2-1|TRBV10-3|.
CAIGEVGGVDEQFF